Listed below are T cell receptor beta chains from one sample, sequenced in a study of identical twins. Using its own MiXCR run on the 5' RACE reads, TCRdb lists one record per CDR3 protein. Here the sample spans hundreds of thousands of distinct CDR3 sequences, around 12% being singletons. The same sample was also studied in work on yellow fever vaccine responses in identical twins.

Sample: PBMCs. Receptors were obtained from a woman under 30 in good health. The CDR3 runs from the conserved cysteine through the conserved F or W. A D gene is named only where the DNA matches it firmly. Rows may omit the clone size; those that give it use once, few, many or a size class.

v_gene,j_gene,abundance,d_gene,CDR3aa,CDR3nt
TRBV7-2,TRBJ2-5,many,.,CASSKPEGAEETQYF,TGTGCCAGCAGCAAACCAGAAGGAGCAGAAGAGACCCAGTACTTC
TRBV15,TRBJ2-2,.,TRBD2,CATSRDGGGNTGELFF,TGTGCCACCAGCAGAGACGGCGGGGGGAACACCGGGGAGCTGTTTTTT
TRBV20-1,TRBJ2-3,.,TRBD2,CSARTSAVSTDTQYF,TGCAGTGCTAGAACTAGCGCGGTTAGCACAGATACGCAGTATTTT
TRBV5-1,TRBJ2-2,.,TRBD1,CASSYERDRYTGELFF,TGCGCCAGCAGCTACGAAAGGGACAGATACACCGGGGAGCTGTTTTTT
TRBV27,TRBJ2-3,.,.,CASAQEGSTDTQYF,TGTGCCAGCGCCCAAGAGGGGAGCACAGATACGCAGTATTTT
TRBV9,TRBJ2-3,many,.,CASSEPGPQYF,TGTGCCAGCAGCGAACCGGGACCGCAGTATTTT
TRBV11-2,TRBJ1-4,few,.,CASSLGSVTTNEKLFF,TGTGCCAGCAGCTTAGGGTCGGTGACAACTAATGAAAAACTGTTTTTT
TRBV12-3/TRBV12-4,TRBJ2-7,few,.,CASSLGTALYEQYF,TGTGCCAGCAGTTTAGGGACTGCGCTGTACGAGCAGTACTTC
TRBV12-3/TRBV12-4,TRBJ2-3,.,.,CASSSLQGKTDTQYF,TGTGCCAGCAGTTCTCTACAGGGAAAGACAGATACGCAGTATTTT
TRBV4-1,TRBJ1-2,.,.,CASSPKIGQSYGYTF,TGCGCCAGCAGCCCTAAAATCGGACAGAGCTATGGCTACACCTTC
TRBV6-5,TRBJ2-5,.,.,CASSYLAVQETQYF,TGTGCCAGCAGTTACTTAGCGGTACAAGAGACCCAGTACTTC
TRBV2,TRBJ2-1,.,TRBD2,CASGGGAGFNNEQFF,TGTGCCAGCGGGGGGGGTGCGGGTTTTAACAATGAGCAGTTCTTC
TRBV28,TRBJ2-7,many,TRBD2,CASSTSGPYEQYF,TGTGCCAGCAGTACTAGCGGACCCTACGAGCAGTACTTC